These 7 T cell receptor beta chains were all obtained from the same sample, sequenced in a study of blood T cell repertoires in COVID-19. Sequenced by immunoSEQ multiplex PCR; TCRdb stores in-frame clones only, minus some. The table records roughly 240,000 clones, about 89% of them present only once. Sequencing input: peripheral blood. The receptors derive from an older woman who had recovered from COVID-19.

V is TRBV5-5 and J is TRBJ2-5; possible D gene TRBD2, 6 bases. V was cut by 5 bases and J by 1 base, with 12 bases left in between. The CDR3 contains 14 residues. The germline gives CDR1 SGHKS, CDR2 YYEKEE (reference sequence). CDR3 residues: CASSRPGAQETQYF. CDR3 in DNA: TGTGCCAGCAGTCGTCCGGGAGCCCAAGAGACCCAGTACTTC.

V gene TRBV29-1 combines with J gene TRBJ1-1; maybe TRBD1 (5 bases). Deletions cut 4 bases from V and 0 bases from J, with 9 bases between. This CDR3 comprises 13 residues. Germline-derived CDR1 and CDR2 are SQVTM and ANQGSEA. The CDR3 DNA sequence: TGCAGCGTTGCGGTCAGGGTGAACACTGAAGCTTTCTTT. Protein product: CSVAVRVNTEAFF.

V is TRBV5-1 and J is TRBJ1-1; 7 nucleotides line up with TRBD1. The V and J ends lost 2 bases and 9 bases, in that order; junction bases with no gene match: 10. Germline loops: CDR1 SGHRS, CDR2 YFSETQ. The CDR3 contains 14 residues. This CDR3 reads CASSFDLEGAKAFF. In DNA form, the CDR3 reads TGCGCCAGCAGCTTCGACCTGGAGGGGGCGAAAGCTTTCTTT.

The chain employs TRBV28 and TRBJ2-1; the D gene is possibly TRBD2 (7 bases). V was trimmed by 6 bases and J by 10 bases, leaving 19 bases between them. This CDR3 region has 14 residues. Looked up from germline, CDR1 is MDHEN and CDR2 is SYDVKM. CDR3: CASSPGGPGGEQFF. CDR3 in DNA: TGTGCCAGCAGCCCCGGGGGCCCGGGGGGAGAGCAGTTCTTC.

This chain links TRBV7-3 with TRBJ1-2; TRBD1 aligns across 8 bases. Per germline, CDR1 SGHTA and CDR2 FQGTGA. The CDR3 runs to 16 residues. J gave up 2 bases and V 5 bases, and 10 bases lay outside the gene matches. The CDR3 bases are TGTGCCAGCAGCCCACTGACAGGGGACAAGAACTATGGCTACACCTTC. Protein sequence: CASSPLTGDKNYGYTF.

This clone was observed a single time. The genes are TRBV5-1 and TRBJ1-1, with D hard to call. Germline CDR1 is SGHRS and CDR2 is YFSETQ. This CDR3 is 14 amino acids long. V was trimmed by 4 bases and J by 4 bases, leaving 14 bases between them. This chain's CDR3 is CASSAESDGTEAFF. CDR3 sequence (DNA): TGCGCCAGCAGCGCGGAAAGTGATGGCACTGAAGCTTTCTTT.

Regarding this clone: Other DNA sequences in the same sample also yield this CDR3. This chain connects TRBV12-3 or TRBV12-4 to TRBJ2-5; D unclear. The V end lost 3 bases, the J end lost 4 bases, and 3 bases lay between the germline ends. CDR3 size: 11 residues. The CDR3 is CASSFRETQYF. The CDR3 DNA sequence: TGTGCCAGCAGTTTTCGAGAGACCCAGTACTTC.